Presented here are 25 T cell receptor beta chains from one specimen sequenced in a study of T cells in Graves' hyperthyroidism and ophthalmopathy. TCR beta CDR3 sequences were amplified from RNA transcripts. A set of HTBI primers served as the primers for a first-round RT-PCR of the TCR CDR3. Via MiXCR, TCRdb re-called the multiplex PCR reads, giving one row per CDR3 protein. This table has around 500,000 distinct CDR3 sequences, roughly 23% appearing once. The sample comprised blood. All receptors derive from a woman aged 70-85 years with Graves' ophthalmopathy.

The rearrangement joins TRBV6-2 or TRBV6-3 to TRBJ2-7, with 10 bases matching TRBD2. CDR3 length: 15 residues. CDR1 is MNHEY and CDR2 is SVGEGT in the germline V gene. V trimming: 0 bases; J trimming: 5 bases; junction bases outside the gene matches: 4. Here the CDR3 DNA reads TGTGCCAGCAGTTACTCTAGCGGGAGGTCCCACGAGCAGTACTTC. Protein: CASSYSSGRSHEQYF.

This clonotype was counted a few times. V and J are TRBV6-5 and TRBJ2-7, with a weak D call TRBD2 (5 bases). The CDR3 runs 13 residues. Germline CDR1 MNHEY, CDR2 SVGAGI. Trimming pared 2 bases from V and 7 bases from J, leaving 12 bases between. The CDR3 loop reads CASSYPGLIEQYF. CDR3 nucleotide sequence: TGTGCCAGCAGTTACCCCGGACTGATTGAGCAGTACTTC.

The gene calls are TRBV7-3 and TRBJ2-5; 8 nucleotides align to TRBD2. The germline V gene has CDR1 SGHTA and CDR2 FQGTGA. V lost 0 bases to trimming and J lost 2 bases; unmatched junction nucleotides: 2. The CDR3 consists of 15 residues. DNA for the CDR3: TGTGCCAGCAGCTTAACCGGGGGGGGGCAAGAGACCCAGTACTTC. This encodes CASSLTGGGQETQYF.

This clonotype was observed a few times. V usage is TRBV5-1 and J usage is TRBJ2-3; 7 bases are shared with TRBD1. Germline loops: CDR1 SGHRS, CDR2 YFSETQ. The CDR3 contains 16 residues. V was clipped by 4 bases and J by 4 bases; unmatched bases: 12. The DNA of the CDR3 is TGCGCCAGCAGCCTGGGGACAGCCCCCGGTGCAGATACGCAGTATTTT. As protein: CASSLGTAPGADTQYF.

This clonotype was seen only a few times. The rearrangement uses TRBV7-2 and TRBJ1-3; D is uncertain. Germline V gene lookup returns CDR1 SGHTA and CDR2 FQGNSA. Trimming took 0 bases from V and 1 from J, leaving 7 bases between them. The CDR3 extends over 15 amino acids. CDR3 nucleotides: TGTGCCAGCAGCTTAGCGTTTGAATCTGGAAACACCATATATTTT. Residues: CASSLAFESGNTIYF.

There are many counts of this clonotype. This chain connects TRBV12-3 or TRBV12-4 to TRBJ1-6; possible D gene TRBD1, 5 bases. V lost 3 bases and J 10 bases, leaving 10 bases between the germline ends. The CDR3 covers 13 residues. As DNA, the CDR3 is TGTGCCAGCAGTTTTGGGGCTCGATCACCCCTCCACTTT. The encoded protein is CASSFGARSPLHF.

The chain combines TRBV6-1 with TRBJ1-5; D not certain. The germline V and J ends were trimmed by 0 bases and 3 bases, with 9 bases remaining between them. Germline-derived CDR1 and CDR2 are MNHNS and SASEGT. The CDR3 loop spans 15 amino acids. The DNA for the CDR3 is TGTGCCAGCAGTGAAGCCGGCACTTCCAATCAGCCCCAGCATTTT. Translating gives CASSEAGTSNQPQHF.

The chain employs TRBV19 and TRBJ2-5, with TRBD2 identical over 14 bases. The junction had 4 bases not matched to a gene; V was cut back by 8 bases and J by 5 bases. The germline gives CDR1 LNHDA, CDR2 SQIVND (reference sequence). This CDR3 contains 14 residues. The CDR3, as DNA: TGTGCCAGTGGGACTAGCGGGAGTCAGGAGACCCAGTACTTC. Encoded protein: CASGTSGSQETQYF.

This clonotype showed up just a few times. This rearrangement joins TRBV24-1 to TRBJ2-1; 7 bases agree with TRBD1. The CDR3 contains 16 residues. V lost 3 bases, J lost 2 bases, and 6 bases stayed unmatched. Per germline, CDR1 KGHDR and CDR2 SFDVKD. For the CDR3, the DNA is TGTGCCACCAGTGATCCACAGGGGTCCGCCTACAATGAGCAGTTCTTC. Its translation: CATSDPQGSAYNEQFF.

This clonotype was detected a few times. This chain connects TRBV19 to TRBJ2-1; 9 bases are shared with TRBD2. The germline V gene has CDR1 LNHDA and CDR2 SQIVND (reference sequence). Trimming at V came to 4 bases and at J to 7 bases, leaving 8 bases not matched to a gene. CDR3 size: 15 residues. This CDR3 reads CASSTSGTMGNEQFF. In nucleotides, the CDR3 is TGTGCCAGTAGTACTAGCGGGACCATGGGGAATGAGCAGTTCTTC.

Ten or more counts support this clonotype. The rearrangement uses TRBV2 and TRBJ2-5; the D gene is possibly TRBD2 (5 bases). The CDR3 contains 15 residues. With 5 bases removed from V and 0 bases from J, the gap between germline ends came to 13 bases. Germline loops: CDR1 SNHLY, CDR2 FYNNEI. In DNA, the CDR3 is TGTGCCAGCAGTCGGGGAGACGTTAACCAAGAGACCCAGTACTTC. It encodes CASSRGDVNQETQYF. The full variable domain, its missing parts supplied by reference TRBV2 and TRBJ2-5, is EPEVTQTPSHQVTQMGQEVILRCVPISNHLYFYWYRQILGQKVEFLVSFYNNEISEKSEIFDDQFSVERPDGSNFTLKIRSTKLEDSAMYFCASSRGDVNQETQYFGPGTRLLVL.

This CDR3 reads CASSLGAGTYEQYF. CDR3 nucleotides: TGTGCCAGCAGCCTGGGGGCGGGTACCTACGAGCAGTACTTC. The chain carries TRBV11-2 and TRBJ2-7; D is possibly TRBD1 (6 bases). Germline V gene sequence: CDR1 SGHAT, CDR2 FQNNGV. The ends were cut back, 5 bases at V and 2 bases at J, with 13 bases in the middle. CDR3 length equals 14 residues.

This clonotype was observed a handful of times. V is TRBV7-2 and J is TRBJ1-5; D gene unclear. Trimming left V 2 bases short and J 6 bases short, with 20 bases between. This CDR3 is built from 17 residues. Germline assignment: CDR1 SGHTA and CDR2 FQGNSA. The CDR3 nucleotides are TGTGCCAGCAGCTTAAGAGGACTAGGCATCCCTCCTCAGCCCCAGCATTTT. Protein: CASSLRGLGIPPQPQHF.

In its sample, this clonotype was seen a few times. This chain links TRBV7-9 with TRBJ2-3; no clear D. CDR3 length: 15 amino acids. With 2 bases removed from V and 4 bases from J, the gap between germline ends came to 13 bases. Germline lookup yields CDR1 SEHNR and CDR2 FQNEAQ (reference sequence). The chain's CDR3 is CASSLLAQDSDTQYF. CDR3 DNA sequence: TGTGCCAGCAGCTTATTGGCCCAAGATTCAGATACGCAGTATTTT.

A word on this clonotype: A much more abundant neighbour one base away suggests this may be a read error. The chain carries TRBV12-3 or TRBV12-4 and TRBJ2-3; TRBD1 agrees at 8 bases. CDR3 length equals 16 residues. V shed 5 bases and J 3 bases; nucleotides not matched to a gene: 10. The CDR3 sequence: CASSIPGQDRTDTQYF. CDR3 DNA sequence: TGTGCCAGCAGTATCCCGGGACAGGACAGAACAGATACGCAGTATTTT.

The chain links TRBV6-1 to TRBJ2-1, with D possibly being TRBD1 (5 bases). The CDR3 is made up of 17 amino acids. V dropped 1 base and J dropped 7 bases, with 20 bases sitting between them. Germline values: CDR1 MNHNS, CDR2 SASEGT. The CDR3 DNA reads TGTGCCAGCAGTGAAGAAAAAGAGGTCAGGGTAAAGAATGAGCAGTTCTTC. Encoded protein: CASSEEKEVRVKNEQFF.

In its sample, this clonotype was seen many times. This chain links TRBV7-8 with TRBJ2-7; D unclear. The germline V and J ends were trimmed by 4 bases and 6 bases, with 13 bases remaining between them. The CDR3 covers 13 residues. CDR1 and CDR2 from the germline V gene are SGHVS and FQNEAQ. The CDR3 sequence: CASSSNSGGEQYF. In nucleotides, the CDR3 is TGTGCCAGCAGCTCAAATTCTGGCGGCGAGCAGTACTTC.

CDR3 in DNA: TGCAGTGTAAGGGCAGGGAACGAGCAGTACTTC. It codes for CSVRAGNEQYF. The rearrangement links TRBV20-1 to TRBJ2-7; a possible D gene is TRBD1 (5 bases). The germline CDR1 and CDR2 sequences are DFQATT and SNEGSKA (reference sequence). The V end was cut by 7 bases, the J end by 5 bases, with 12 bases between. The CDR3 totals 11 residues.

V usage is TRBV28 and J usage is TRBJ2-5, with D unresolved. The CDR3 runs 16 residues. The V end lost 7 bases, the J end lost 4 bases, and 22 bases lay between the germline ends. Germline V CDR1 and CDR2: MDHEN, SYDVKM. This CDR3 reads CASTQVPDSLGETQYF. In nucleotides, the CDR3 is TGTGCCAGCACCCAAGTCCCAGACTCCCTGGGAGAGACCCAGTACTTC.

This chain uses TRBV7-2 with TRBJ1-6, with TRBD1 identical over 9 bases. The CDR3 runs to 14 residues. The V segment lost 6 bases and the J segment 6 bases; nucleotides outside the gene matches: 3. CDR1 is SGHTA and CDR2 is FQGNSA in the germline V gene. CDR3 DNA: TGTGCCAGCAGTCGGACAGGGGCTAATTCACCCCTCCACTTT. Protein product: CASSRTGANSPLHF.

The rearrangement links TRBV7-9 to TRBJ2-7; D is perhaps TRBD1 (5 bases). This CDR3 is 14 amino acids long. The germline gives CDR1 SEHNR, CDR2 FQNEAQ (reference sequence). Deletions cut 4 bases from V and 2 bases from J, with 12 bases between. In DNA, the CDR3 is TGTGCCAGCAGCTCAATGGCAGGGCCCTACGAGCAGTACTTC. It specifies CASSSMAGPYEQYF.

The J gene is TRBJ1-4, the V gene TRBV6-1; D remains ambiguous. CDR3 size: 16 residues. The V gene's germline CDR1 is MNHNS and CDR2 SASEGT. V gave up 1 base and J gave up 3 bases, with 12 bases separating them. The CDR3 here is CASSEGLGVANEKLFF. DNA for the CDR3: TGTGCCAGCAGTGAAGGTTTAGGTGTAGCTAATGAAAAACTGTTTTTT.

In this sample, this clonotype turned up a few times. V is TRBV19 and J is TRBJ1-5; D unclear. This CDR3 has 15 residues. The ends were cut back, 4 bases at V and 4 bases at J, with 14 bases in the middle. From germline, CDR1 is LNHDA and CDR2 SQIVND (reference sequence). DNA of the CDR3: TGTGCCAGTAGTAATGATTTCACGCCAAATCAGCCCCAGCATTTT. Encoded protein: CASSNDFTPNQPQHF.

This clonotype was seen more than once but under ten times. The V call is TRBV11-2, the J call TRBJ1-3; 10 bases match TRBD1. The ends lost 6 bases at V and 3 bases at J; junction bases unmatched: 11. Per the germline V gene, CDR1 is SGHAT and CDR2 is FQNNGV. The CDR3 sequence is 17 residues long. DNA for the CDR3: TGTGCCAGCAGGGATCCGGGACAGGGGCGTAGTGGAAACACCATATATTTT. Translating gives CASRDPGQGRSGNTIYF.

This clonotype was seen only a few times. This chain links TRBV18 with TRBJ1-5; D gene ambiguous. Germline-derived CDR1 and CDR2 are KGHSH and LQKENI. The CDR3 runs 14 residues. V lost 2 bases, J lost 7 bases, and 12 bases lay in between. The DNA for the CDR3 is TGTGCCAGCTCACCAGCGTCCCCGGGACAGCCCCAGCATTTT. Translated: CASSPASPGQPQHF.